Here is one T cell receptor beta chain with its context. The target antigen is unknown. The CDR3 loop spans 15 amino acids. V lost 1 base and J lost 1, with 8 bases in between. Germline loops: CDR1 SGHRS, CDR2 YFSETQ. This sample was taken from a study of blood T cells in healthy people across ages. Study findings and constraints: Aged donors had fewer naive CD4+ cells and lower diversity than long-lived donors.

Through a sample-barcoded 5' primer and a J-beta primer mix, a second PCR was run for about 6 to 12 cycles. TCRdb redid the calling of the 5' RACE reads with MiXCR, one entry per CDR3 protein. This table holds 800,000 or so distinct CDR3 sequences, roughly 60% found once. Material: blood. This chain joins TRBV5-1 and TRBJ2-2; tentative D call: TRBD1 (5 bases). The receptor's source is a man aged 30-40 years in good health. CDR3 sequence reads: CASSLLQGNTGELFF. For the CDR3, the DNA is TGCGCCAGCAGCTTGCTGCAGGGGAACACCGGGGAGCTGTTTTTT. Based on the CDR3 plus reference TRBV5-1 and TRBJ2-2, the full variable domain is KAGVTQTPRYLIKTRGQQVTLSCSPISGHRSVSWYQQTPGQGLQFLFEYFSETQRNKGNFPGRFSGRQFSNSRSEMNVSTLELGDSALYLCASSLLQGNTGELFFGEGSRLTVL.